Here is one TCR beta chain with its context. This sample is part of a study of cytomegalovirus exposure and HLA in healthy donors. PCR primers comprised 60 Vbeta and 13 Jbeta primers. Some clones are missing from TCRdb's copy, which holds only in-frame ones; the method was immunoSEQ multiplex PCR. The sample lists 100,000 to 150,000 clones; 75% to 85% were seen once. Each of the donors was a healthy bone marrow donor. The CDR3 extends over 13 amino acids. The germline V gene encodes CDR1 LNHNV and CDR2 YYDKDF (reference sequence). V lost 8 bases to trimming and J lost 8 bases; unmatched junction nucleotides: 8.

The clonotype was recovered from a middle-aged man in good health and CMV-seronegative. V usage is TRBV15 and J usage is TRBJ1-2; 10 positions agree with TRBD1. The sequenced material came from PBMCs. The chain's CDR3 is CATHETGGRGYTF. The CDR3 region has the DNA TGTGCCACCCATGAGACAGGGGGCCGGGGCTACACCTTC.